This entry lists 29 T cell receptor beta chains sequenced from one sample in a study of T cell changes during pregnancy in multiple sclerosis (dated by TCRdb to the late 2010s). The method behind the library was the immunoSEQ multiplex PCR assay. Imported from immuneACCESS, the table was reduced by TCRdb to in-frame sequences with V and J called. These copies leave out some clones; in studies compared against another copy, an unresolved V gene accounts for under half, and the cause of the remainder is not known. Within this sample are approximately 20,000 clones, with over 80% of them counted one time only. The ten largest clones take up nearly 5.5% of the sample. Material: CD8+ T cells from peripheral blood mononuclear cells, obtained after pregnancy. Source of these receptors: a female donor in good health, enrolled as a control in a pregnancy study.

This chain uses TRBV4-3 with TRBJ2-2, with TRBD1 identical over 8 bases. Per germline, CDR1 LGHNA and CDR2 YSLEER. The CDR3 is 19 amino acids. Trimming took 1 base from V and 0 from J; bases not matched to a gene: 10. The CDR3 is CASSQVFGLGQANTGELFF. CDR3 nucleotides: TGCGCCAGCAGCCAAGTATTTGGGTTGGGACAGGCGAACACCGGGGAGCTGTTTTTT.

J is TRBJ2-3 and V is TRBV7-9; 7 bases fit TRBD1. The CDR3 consists of 16 residues. With V trimmed by 5 bases and J by 0 bases, 8 bases remained unmatched. The germline CDR1 and CDR2 sequences are SEHNR and FQNEAQ (reference sequence). The CDR3 sequence is CASSPPGTVSTDTQYF. In nucleotides, the CDR3 is TGTGCCAGCAGCCCGCCCGGGACAGTCAGCACAGATACGCAGTATTTT.

CDR3 DNA sequence: TGTGCCAGTAGTATAGGACTAGCCGGCAATGAGCAGTTCTTC. Its translation: CASSIGLAGNEQFF. V gene TRBV19 combines with J gene TRBJ2-1, with 7 positions matching TRBD2. CDR3 length equals 14 residues. Germline values: CDR1 LNHDA, CDR2 SQIVND (reference sequence). V shed 1 base and J 6 bases; nucleotides not matched to a gene: 3.

This chain uses TRBV5-6 with TRBJ1-2, with D possibly TRBD1 on 5 matching bases. CDR3 length equals 13 residues. The germline V gene encodes CDR1 SGHDT and CDR2 YYEEEE. V was clipped by 2 bases and J by 4 bases, with 9 bases between them. The CDR3 is CASSFGTFYGYTF. The CDR3 bases are TGTGCCAGCAGCTTCGGGACTTTCTATGGCTACACCTTC.

This clone was seen a few times. The chain has TRBV4-2 and TRBJ2-3, with 11 bases matching TRBD2. Trimming cost V 0 bases and J 4 bases; bases outside gene matches: 6. The CDR3 sequence is 17 residues long. CDR1 and CDR2 (germline): LGHNA, YNFKEQ. CDR3 protein: CASSQDFSGGGADTQYF. The CDR3 coding sequence is TGTGCCAGCAGCCAAGATTTTAGCGGGGGGGGCGCAGATACGCAGTATTTT.

V gene TRBV29-1 combines with J gene TRBJ1-2, with 8 bases that match TRBD1. V was clipped by 6 bases and J by 3 bases; unmatched bases: 9. The V gene's germline CDR1 is SQVTM and CDR2 ANQGSEA. CDR3 length: 14 amino acids. This CDR3 reads CSVLGQGGDYGYTF. The DNA of the CDR3 is TGCAGCGTCCTCGGACAGGGTGGGGACTATGGCTACACCTTC.

The rearrangement links TRBV30 to TRBJ2-7, with 10 positions matching TRBD1. This CDR3 has 13 residues. V was clipped by 3 bases and J by 7 bases; unmatched bases: 6. Germline-derived CDR1 and CDR2 are GTSNPN and SVGIG (reference sequence). The CDR3 DNA sequence: TGTGCCTGGAGGGGACAGGGGCTATGGGAGCAGTACTTC. It specifies CAWRGQGLWEQYF.

The chain carries TRBV27 and TRBJ1-1; no definite D call. In germline, CDR1 is MNHEY, CDR2 SMNVEV (reference sequence). V was trimmed by 0 bases and J by 0 bases, leaving 2 bases between them. The CDR3 is 13 amino acids. The CDR3 loop reads CASSLSMNTEAFF. CDR3 coding DNA: TGTGCCAGCAGTTTATCCATGAACACTGAAGCTTTCTTT.

This clone was observed a handful of times. The chain links TRBV7-6 to TRBJ2-7; possibly TRBD2 for D (6 bases). V was pared by 5 bases and J by 5 bases, with 13 bases between. Germline-derived CDR1 and CDR2 are SGHVS and FNYEAQ. The CDR3 has 13 amino acids. The CDR3 loop reads CASSPTPGDEQYF. The DNA of the CDR3 is TGTGCCAGCAGCCCCACGCCGGGGGACGAGCAGTACTTC.

The V call is TRBV30, the J call TRBJ1-1, with D perhaps TRBD1 (5 bases). V was shortened by 2 bases and J by 3 bases, with 13 bases between the two germline ends. The CDR3 totals 14 residues. Germline V gene lookup returns CDR1 GTSNPN and CDR2 SVGIG (reference sequence). This CDR3 reads CAWSLGLRDTEAFF. CDR3 DNA: TGTGCCTGGAGTCTGGGGCTCAGGGACACTGAAGCTTTCTTT.

This chain connects TRBV5-4 to TRBJ2-5, with D perhaps TRBD2 (7 bases). The germline CDR1 and CDR2 sequences are SGHNT and YYREEE (reference sequence). This CDR3 region has 13 residues. V lost 5 bases and J lost 3, with 11 bases in between. CDR3 in amino acids: CASRGRGEETQYF. The CDR3 DNA reads as TGTGCCAGCAGGGGGAGGGGGGAAGAGACCCAGTACTTC. Full variable domain (remainder filled in from reference TRBV5-4 and TRBJ2-5): ETGVTQSPTHLIKTRGQQVTLRCSSQSGHNTVSWYQQALGQGPQFIFQYYREEENGRGNFPPRFSGLQFPNYSSELNVNALELDDSALYLCASRGRGEETQYFGPGTRLLVL.

J is TRBJ1-4 and V is TRBV7-9, with D unresolved. The V end lost 5 bases, the J end lost 5 bases, and 12 bases lay between the germline ends. CDR3 size: 14 residues. Germline CDR1 is SEHNR and CDR2 is FQNEAQ (reference sequence). This CDR3 is CASSPLGANEKLFF. In DNA form, the CDR3 reads TGTGCCAGCAGCCCGTTGGGCGCGAATGAAAAACTGTTTTTT. The full variable domain, with the rest looked up from reference TRBV7-9 and TRBJ1-4, is DTGVSQNPRHKITKRGQNVTFRCDPISEHNRLYWYRQTLGQGPEFLTYFQNEAQLEKSRLLSDRFSAERPKGSFSTLEIQRTEQGDSAMYLCASSPLGANEKLFFGSGTQLSVL.

The chain has TRBV30 and TRBJ1-6; D is unresolved. This CDR3 comprises 14 residues. V was pared by 0 bases and J by 8 bases, with 11 bases between. Germline V CDR1 and CDR2: GTSNPN, SVGIG (reference sequence). The CDR3 nucleotides read TGTGCCTGGAGTGTACGTGGCGGGGATTCACCCCTCCACTTT. It codes for CAWSVRGGDSPLHF.

The V and J genes are TRBV5-6 and TRBJ2-3, with TRBD2 matching 13 bases. The CDR3 totals 16 residues. The V gene's germline CDR1 is SGHDT and CDR2 YYEEEE. Losses at the gene ends were 4 bases for V and 5 bases for J; bases not matched to a gene: 7. CDR3 in amino acids: CASSQTSGGPGDTQYF. The CDR3 DNA sequence: TGTGCCAGCAGCCAGACTAGCGGGGGGCCGGGAGATACGCAGTATTTT.

This chain links TRBV7-9 with TRBJ1-6, with 7 bases matching TRBD1. The germline CDR1 and CDR2 sequences are SEHNR and FQNEAQ (reference sequence). CDR3 length: 17 residues. J gave up 0 bases and V 4 bases, and 6 bases lay outside the gene matches. The CDR3 coding sequence is TGTGCCAGCAGCTCCTCCGGGACAGCCTCCTATAATTCACCCCTCCACTTT. This gives the protein CASSSSGTASYNSPLHF. Together with reference TRBV7-9 and TRBJ1-6, the CDR3 gives the full variable domain: DTGVSQNPRHKITKRGQNVTFRCDPISEHNRLYWYRQTLGQGPEFLTYFQNEAQLEKSRLLSDRFSAERPKGSFSTLEIQRTEQGDSAMYLCASSSSGTASYNSPLHFGNGTRLTVT.

CDR3 residues: CASSRPPGNTGELFF. As DNA, the CDR3 is TGTGCCAGCAGCCGCCCGCCAGGGAACACCGGGGAGCTGTTTTTT. The rearrangement uses TRBV4-2 and TRBJ2-2; D gene unclear. The CDR3 extends over 15 amino acids. Germline assignment: CDR1 LGHNA and CDR2 YNFKEQ. V lost 4 bases to trimming and J lost 1 base, with 10 bases between them.

This clone has more than one count but fewer than ten. The J gene is TRBJ1-2, the V gene TRBV9, with a weak D call TRBD1 (5 bases). Deletions cut 3 bases from V and 8 bases from J, with 5 bases between. The germline V gene encodes CDR1 SGDLS and CDR2 YYNGEE. The CDR3 is 10 amino acids. The CDR3 DNA reads TGTGCCAGCAGCGGGACAGGCTACACCTTC. This gives the protein CASSGTGYTF. Variable domain in full (rest from reference TRBV9 and TRBJ1-2): DSGVTQTPKHLITATGQRVTLRCSPRSGDLSVYWYQQSLDQGLQFLIQYYNGEERAKGNILERFSAQQFPDLHSELNLSSLELGDSALYFCASSGTGYTFGSGTRLTVV.

This clone occurred once. The chain combines TRBV4-3 with TRBJ2-3, with a possible D match to TRBD2 (5 bases). The length of the CDR3 is 16 residues. V was trimmed by 0 bases and J by 2 bases, leaving 12 bases between them. Per the germline V gene, CDR1 is LGHNA and CDR2 is YSLEER. The CDR3 DNA is TGCGCCAGCAGCCAAGATTTTAGCGACCTCACAGATACGCAGTATTTT. As protein: CASSQDFSDLTDTQYF.

The chain employs TRBV4-3 and TRBJ1-1; D is ambiguous. CDR1 and CDR2 (germline): LGHNA, YSLEER. The V end lost 1 base, the J end lost 1 base, and 10 bases lay between the germline ends. The CDR3 covers 15 residues. DNA for the CDR3: TGCGCCAGCAGCCAAGGGCGGAGAACGAACACTGAAGCTTTCTTT. Protein sequence: CASSQGRRTNTEAFF.

The gene calls are TRBV2 and TRBJ1-6, with TRBD1 as a possible D gene (5 bases). The CDR3 loop spans 13 amino acids. CDR1 and CDR2 (germline): SNHLY, FYNNEI. V lost 1 base, J lost 11 bases, and 9 bases lay in between. The CDR3 DNA reads as TGTGCCAGCAGTGAAGGCACAGGTGCACCCCTCCACTTT. Encoded protein: CASSEGTGAPLHF.

V and J are TRBV5-3 and TRBJ2-7; D might be TRBD2 (5 bases). Being an ORF, TRBV5-3 has a function that is uncertain. This CDR3 has 14 amino acids. Trimming took 2 bases from V and 3 from J, leaving 12 bases between them. The DNA for the CDR3 is TGTGCCAGAAGCTTCCACCGGGATCGCTACGAGCAGTACTTC. Protein sequence: CARSFHRDRYEQYF.

The chain joins TRBV4-3 to TRBJ2-7; 8 positions agree with TRBD1. The germline gives CDR1 LGHNA, CDR2 YSLEER. The CDR3 has 15 residues. Trimming cost V 0 bases and J 6 bases; bases outside gene matches: 7. The CDR3: CASSQDRGPLSEQYF. Here the CDR3 DNA reads TGCGCCAGCAGCCAAGACAGGGGGCCGTTAAGCGAGCAGTACTTC.

This clone was observed once. The CDR3 loop is CASSRGAGGEANTIYF. The CDR3 bases are TGCGCCAGCAGCCGGGGGGCAGGGGGCGAAGCAAACACCATATATTTT. This chain uses TRBV4-1 with TRBJ1-3, with TRBD1 identical over 8 bases. The CDR3 is made up of 16 amino acids. Looked up from germline, CDR1 is MGHRA and CDR2 is YSYEKL. The V gene end was trimmed by 4 bases and the J gene end by 6 bases; junction bases not matched to a gene: 11.

The rearrangement links TRBV4-3 to TRBJ1-3, with D perhaps TRBD1 (5 bases). CDR1 is LGHNA, CDR2 YSLEER, per germline. The ends were cut back, 2 bases at V and 0 bases at J, with 14 bases in the middle. This CDR3 has 17 amino acids. CDR3 region: CASSQTDGRVSGNTIYF. The CDR3 DNA reads as TGCGCCAGCAGCCAAACGGACGGCAGGGTCTCTGGAAACACCATATATTTT.

The chain has TRBV18 and TRBJ2-2; D remains unclear. The CDR3 is 14 amino acids. V lost 5 bases to trimming and J lost 0 bases, with 7 bases between them. Germline loops: CDR1 KGHSH, CDR2 LQKENI. DNA of the CDR3: TGTGCCAGCTCAGCCGCGACGAACACCGGGGAGCTGTTTTTT. This encodes CASSAATNTGELFF.

The J gene is TRBJ1-2, the V gene TRBV9; D gene uncertain. Trimming removed 0 bases at V and 0 bases at J, with 9 bases between. Germline loops: CDR1 SGDLS, CDR2 YYNGEE. This CDR3 spans 15 amino acids. Here the CDR3 DNA reads TGTGCCAGCAGCGTAGAGGAGAGAACTAACTATGGCTACACCTTC. Encoded protein: CASSVEERTNYGYTF.

This clone is a singleton in its sample. The chain uses TRBV13 and TRBJ2-7; D is unclear. The germline V gene has CDR1 PRHDT and CDR2 FYEKMQ (reference sequence). V was trimmed by 5 bases and J by 3 bases, leaving 5 bases between them. The CDR3 contains 11 residues. The CDR3 DNA sequence: TGTGCCAGCAGCGAGAGCTACGAGCAGTACTTC. Its protein is CASSESYEQYF. Based on the CDR3 plus reference TRBV13 and TRBJ2-7, the full variable domain is AAGVIQSPRHLIKEKRETATLKCYPIPRHDTVYWYQQGPGQDPQFLISFYEKMQSDKGSIPDRFSAQQFSDYHSELNMSSLELGDSALYFCASSESYEQYFGPGTRLTVT.

The chain recombines TRBV4-2 with TRBJ2-2, with D possibly TRBD2 on 6 matching bases. Trimming shortened V by 0 bases and J by 8 bases, and 19 bases separated the two germline ends. Germline CDR1 reads LGHNA; CDR2 reads YNFKEQ. This CDR3 is built from 17 residues. CDR3 sequence reads: CASSQDEARGLIGELFF. CDR3 nucleotides: TGTGCCAGCAGCCAAGATGAAGCGCGGGGTTTAATTGGGGAGCTGTTTTTT.

The rearrangement links TRBV19 to TRBJ2-7, with D perhaps TRBD1 (7 bases). Per the germline V gene, CDR1 is LNHDA and CDR2 is SQIVND (reference sequence). Between the trimmed V and J ends, which lost 6 bases and 5 bases, there was a span of 23 bases. This CDR3 contains 16 residues. The CDR3 loop is CASRQTHHRGGDEQYF. The CDR3 region has the DNA TGTGCCAGTAGGCAAACACACCACAGGGGCGGGGACGAGCAGTACTTC.